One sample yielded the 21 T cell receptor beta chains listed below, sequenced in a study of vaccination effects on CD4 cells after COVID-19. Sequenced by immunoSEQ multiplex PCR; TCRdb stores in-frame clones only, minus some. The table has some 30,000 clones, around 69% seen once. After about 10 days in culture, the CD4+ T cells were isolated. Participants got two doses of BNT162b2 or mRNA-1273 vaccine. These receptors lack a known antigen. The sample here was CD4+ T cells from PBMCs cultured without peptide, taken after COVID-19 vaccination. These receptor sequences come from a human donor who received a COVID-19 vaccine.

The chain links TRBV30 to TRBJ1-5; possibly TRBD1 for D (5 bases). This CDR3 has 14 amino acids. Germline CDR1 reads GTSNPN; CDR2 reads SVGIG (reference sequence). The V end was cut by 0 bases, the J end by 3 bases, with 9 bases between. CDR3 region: CAWSVDRINQPQHF. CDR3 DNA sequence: TGTGCCTGGAGTGTAGACAGAATCAATCAGCCCCAGCATTTT.

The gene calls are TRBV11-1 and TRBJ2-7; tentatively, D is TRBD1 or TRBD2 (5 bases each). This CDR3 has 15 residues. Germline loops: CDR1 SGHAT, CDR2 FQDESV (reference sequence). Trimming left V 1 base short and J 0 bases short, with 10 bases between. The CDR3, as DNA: TGTGCCAGCAGCTTAGTAAAGGGGAGCTCCTACGAGCAGTACTTC. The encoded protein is CASSLVKGSSYEQYF.

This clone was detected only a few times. The CDR3 reads CASSLLGTNYGYTF. CDR3 bases: TGTGCCAGCAGCTTGTTAGGGACAAACTATGGCTACACCTTC. The chain combines TRBV7-9 with TRBJ1-2, with a tentative D call TRBD1 (6 bases). Trimming took off 3 bases at V and 2 bases at J, with 10 bases between the two ends. The CDR3 contains 14 residues. Per the germline V gene, CDR1 is SEHNR and CDR2 is FQNEAQ (reference sequence).

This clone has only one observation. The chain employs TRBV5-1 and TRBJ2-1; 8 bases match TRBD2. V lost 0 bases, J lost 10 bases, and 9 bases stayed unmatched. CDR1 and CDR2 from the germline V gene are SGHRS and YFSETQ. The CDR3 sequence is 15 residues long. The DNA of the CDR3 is TGCGCCAGCAGCTTGGGAGCGGGAGTTGATCGGGAGCAGTTCTTC. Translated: CASSLGAGVDREQFF. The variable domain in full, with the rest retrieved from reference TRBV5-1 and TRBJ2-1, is KAGVTQTPRYLIKTRGQQVTLSCSPISGHRSVSWYQQTPGQGLQFLFEYFSETQRNKGNFPGRFSGRQFSNSRSEMNVSTLELGDSALYLCASSLGAGVDREQFFGPGTRLTVL.

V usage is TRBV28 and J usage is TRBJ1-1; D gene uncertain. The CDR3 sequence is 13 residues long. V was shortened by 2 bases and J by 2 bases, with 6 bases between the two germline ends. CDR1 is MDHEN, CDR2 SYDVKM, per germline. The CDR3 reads CASSLGVNTEAFF. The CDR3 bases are TGTGCCAGCAGTTTAGGGGTCAACACTGAAGCTTTCTTT. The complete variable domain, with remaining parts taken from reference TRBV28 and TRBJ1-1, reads DVKVTQSSRYLVKRTGEKVFLECVQDMDHENMFWYRQDPGLGLRLIYFSYDVKMKEKGDIPEGYSVSREKKERFSLILESASTNQTSMYLCASSLGVNTEAFFGQGTRLTVV.

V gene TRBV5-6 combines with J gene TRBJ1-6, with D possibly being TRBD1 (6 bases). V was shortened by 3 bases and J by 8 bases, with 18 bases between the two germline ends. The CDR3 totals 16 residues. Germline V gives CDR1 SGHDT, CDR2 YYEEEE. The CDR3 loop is CASSSLGKGGDSPLHF. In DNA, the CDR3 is TGTGCCAGCAGCTCGTTGGGAAAGGGGGGTGATTCACCCCTCCACTTT.

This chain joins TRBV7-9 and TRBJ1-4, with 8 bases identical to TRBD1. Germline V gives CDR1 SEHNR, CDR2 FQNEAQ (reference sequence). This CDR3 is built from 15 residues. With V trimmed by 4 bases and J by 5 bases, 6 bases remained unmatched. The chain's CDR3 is CASSSWTGKNEKLFF. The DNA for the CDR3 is TGTGCCAGCAGCTCCTGGACAGGGAAAAATGAAAAACTGTTTTTT.

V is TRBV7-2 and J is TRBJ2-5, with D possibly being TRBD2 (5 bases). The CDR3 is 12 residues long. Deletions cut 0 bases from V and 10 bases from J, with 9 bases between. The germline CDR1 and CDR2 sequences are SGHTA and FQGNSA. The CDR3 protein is CASSLAFRDQYF. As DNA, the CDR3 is TGTGCCAGCAGCTTAGCGTTTCGGGACCAGTACTTC.

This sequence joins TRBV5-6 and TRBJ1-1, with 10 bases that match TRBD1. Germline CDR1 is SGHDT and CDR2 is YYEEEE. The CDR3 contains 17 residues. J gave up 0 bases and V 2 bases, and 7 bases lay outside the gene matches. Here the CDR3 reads CASSLGRTGGLNTEAFF. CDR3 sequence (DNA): TGTGCCAGCAGCTTAGGTAGGACAGGGGGACTGAACACTGAAGCTTTCTTT.

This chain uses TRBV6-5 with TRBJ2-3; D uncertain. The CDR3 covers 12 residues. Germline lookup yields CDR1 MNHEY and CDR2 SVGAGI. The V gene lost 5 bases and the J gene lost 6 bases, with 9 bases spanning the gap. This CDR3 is CASSLRGDTQYF. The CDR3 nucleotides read TGTGCCAGCAGTCTTAGAGGCGATACGCAGTATTTT.

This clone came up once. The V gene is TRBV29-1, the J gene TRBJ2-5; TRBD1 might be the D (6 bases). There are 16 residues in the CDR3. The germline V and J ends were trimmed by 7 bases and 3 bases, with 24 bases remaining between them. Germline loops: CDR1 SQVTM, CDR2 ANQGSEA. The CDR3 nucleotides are TGCAGCGGGGGGTATCGGACAGCAATTCAGAAAGAGACCCAGTACTTC. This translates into CSGGYRTAIQKETQYF.

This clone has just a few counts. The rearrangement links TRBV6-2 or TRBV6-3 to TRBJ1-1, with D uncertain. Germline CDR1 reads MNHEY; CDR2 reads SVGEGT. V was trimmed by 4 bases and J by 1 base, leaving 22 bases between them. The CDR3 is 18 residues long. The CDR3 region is CASSWVRAAGRRNTEAFF. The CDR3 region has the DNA TGTGCCAGCAGTTGGGTAAGGGCCGCGGGCCGGAGGAACACTGAAGCTTTCTTT.

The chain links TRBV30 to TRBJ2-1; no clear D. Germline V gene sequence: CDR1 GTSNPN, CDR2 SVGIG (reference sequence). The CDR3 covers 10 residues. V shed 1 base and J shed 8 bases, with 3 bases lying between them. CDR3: CAWSAHEQFF. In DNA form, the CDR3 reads TGTGCCTGGAGTGCCCATGAGCAGTTCTTC.

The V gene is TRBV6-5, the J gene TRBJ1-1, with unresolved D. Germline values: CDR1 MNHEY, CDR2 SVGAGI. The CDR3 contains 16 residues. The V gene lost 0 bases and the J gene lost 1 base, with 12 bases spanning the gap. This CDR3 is CASSYSLGRQNTEAFF. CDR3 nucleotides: TGTGCCAGCAGTTACTCTCTCGGCAGGCAGAACACTGAAGCTTTCTTT.

This CDR3 reads CASSDGAGTGNIQYF. In DNA form, the CDR3 reads TGTGCCAGCAGTGACGGCGCCGGGACAGGTAACATTCAGTACTTC. This chain connects TRBV6-1 to TRBJ2-4, with 8 nucleotides matching TRBD1. This CDR3 has 15 amino acids. CDR1 MNHNS and CDR2 SASEGT come from the germline V gene. V shed 3 bases, J shed 7 bases, and the junction held 8 bases outside the gene matches.

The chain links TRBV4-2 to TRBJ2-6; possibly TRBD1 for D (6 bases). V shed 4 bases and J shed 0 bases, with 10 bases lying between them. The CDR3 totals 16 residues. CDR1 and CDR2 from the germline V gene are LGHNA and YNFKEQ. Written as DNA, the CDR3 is TGTGCCAGCAGCCTAGACAGGTCCTCTGGGGCCAACGTCCTGACTTTC. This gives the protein CASSLDRSSGANVLTF.

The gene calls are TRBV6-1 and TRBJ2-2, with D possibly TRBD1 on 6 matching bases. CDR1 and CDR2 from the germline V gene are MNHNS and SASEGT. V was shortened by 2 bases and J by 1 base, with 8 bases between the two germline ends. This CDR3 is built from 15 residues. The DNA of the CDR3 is TGTGCCAGCAGTGAAATGGGACAGAACACCGGGGAGCTGTTTTTT. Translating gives CASSEMGQNTGELFF.

The CDR3 spells CASSTGTSETQYF. The CDR3, as DNA: TGCGCCAGCAGCACGGGTACCTCGGAGACCCAGTACTTC. This chain joins TRBV5-1 and TRBJ2-5, with no clear D. Deletions cut 4 bases from V and 5 bases from J, with 12 bases between. The CDR3 sequence is 13 residues long. Germline-derived CDR1 and CDR2 are SGHRS and YFSETQ.

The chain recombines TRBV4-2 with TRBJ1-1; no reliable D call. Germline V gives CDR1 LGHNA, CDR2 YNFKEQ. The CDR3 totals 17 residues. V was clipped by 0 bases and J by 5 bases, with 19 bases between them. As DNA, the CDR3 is TGTGCCAGCAGCCAAGATGGACCGGGCCAGGAGAGGACTGAAGCTTTCTTT. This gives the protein CASSQDGPGQERTEAFF.

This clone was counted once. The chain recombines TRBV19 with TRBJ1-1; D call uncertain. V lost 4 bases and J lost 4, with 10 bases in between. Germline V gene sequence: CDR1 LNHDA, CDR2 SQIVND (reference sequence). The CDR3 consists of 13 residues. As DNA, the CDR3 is TGTGCCAGTAGTAGGAAAGGGAGCACTGAAGCTTTCTTT. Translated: CASSRKGSTEAFF.

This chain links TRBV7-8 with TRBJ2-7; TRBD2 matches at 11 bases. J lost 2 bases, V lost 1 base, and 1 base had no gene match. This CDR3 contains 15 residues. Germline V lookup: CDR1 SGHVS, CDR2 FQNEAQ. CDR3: CASSLELAGAYEQYF. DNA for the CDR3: TGTGCCAGCAGCTTAGAACTAGCGGGGGCCTACGAGCAGTACTTC. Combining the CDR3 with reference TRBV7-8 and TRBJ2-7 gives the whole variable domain GAGVSQSPRYKVAKRGQDVALRCDPISGHVSLFWYQQALGQGPEFLTYFQNEAQLDKSGLPSDRFFAERPEGSVSTLKIQRTQQEDSAVYLCASSLELAGAYEQYFGPGTRLTVT.